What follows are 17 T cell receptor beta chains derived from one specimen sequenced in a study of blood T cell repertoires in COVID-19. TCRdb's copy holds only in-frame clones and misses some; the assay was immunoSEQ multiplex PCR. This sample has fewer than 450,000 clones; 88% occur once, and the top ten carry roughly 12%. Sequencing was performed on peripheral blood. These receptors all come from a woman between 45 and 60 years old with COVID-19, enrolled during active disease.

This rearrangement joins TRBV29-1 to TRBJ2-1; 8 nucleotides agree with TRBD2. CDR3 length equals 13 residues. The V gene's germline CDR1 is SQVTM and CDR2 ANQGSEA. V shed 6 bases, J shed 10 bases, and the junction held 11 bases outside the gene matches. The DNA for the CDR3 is TGCAGCGTGACTAGCGTTCGAAGGGGGGAGCAGTTCTTC. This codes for CSVTSVRRGEQFF.

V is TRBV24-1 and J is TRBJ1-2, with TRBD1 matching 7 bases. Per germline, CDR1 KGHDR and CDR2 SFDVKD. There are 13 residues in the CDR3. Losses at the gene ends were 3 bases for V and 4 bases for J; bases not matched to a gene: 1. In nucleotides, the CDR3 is TGTGCCACCAGTGATGGGACAGTCTATGGCTACACCTTC. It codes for CATSDGTVYGYTF.

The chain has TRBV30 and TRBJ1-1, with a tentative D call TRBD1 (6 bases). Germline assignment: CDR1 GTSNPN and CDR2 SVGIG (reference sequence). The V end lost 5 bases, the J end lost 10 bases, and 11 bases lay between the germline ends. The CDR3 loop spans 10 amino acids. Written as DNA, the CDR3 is TGTGCCTGGCACAGGGTTGCAGCTTTCTTT. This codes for CAWHRVAAFF.

The CDR3, as DNA: TGTGCCAGCAGTTTTTCGGCAGGGGTTCAGCCCCAGCATTTT. Its protein product is CASSFSAGVQPQHF. The chain uses TRBV27 and TRBJ1-5; maybe TRBD1 (6 bases). The V end lost 3 bases, the J end lost 6 bases, and 12 bases lay between the germline ends. Per germline, CDR1 MNHEY and CDR2 SMNVEV (reference sequence). The CDR3 contains 14 residues.

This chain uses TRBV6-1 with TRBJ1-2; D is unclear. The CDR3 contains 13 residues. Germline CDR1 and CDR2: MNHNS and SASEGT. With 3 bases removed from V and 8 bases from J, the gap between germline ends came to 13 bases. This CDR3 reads CASSDGFLRGYTF. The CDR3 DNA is TGTGCCAGCAGTGACGGTTTCCTGCGGGGCTACACCTTC.

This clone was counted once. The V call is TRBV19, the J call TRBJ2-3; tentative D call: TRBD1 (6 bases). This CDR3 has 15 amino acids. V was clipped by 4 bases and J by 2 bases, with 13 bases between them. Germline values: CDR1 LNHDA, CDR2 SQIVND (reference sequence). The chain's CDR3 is CASSTGQWATDTQYF. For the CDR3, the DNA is TGTGCCAGTAGTACCGGACAGTGGGCCACAGATACGCAGTATTTT.

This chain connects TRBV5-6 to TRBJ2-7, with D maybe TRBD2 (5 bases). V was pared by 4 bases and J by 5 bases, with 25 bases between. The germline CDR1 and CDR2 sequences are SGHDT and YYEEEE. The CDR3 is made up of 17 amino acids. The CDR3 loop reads CASSPRRGRATGNEQYF. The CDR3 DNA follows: TGTGCCAGCAGCCCCCGAAGAGGGCGGGCCACGGGAAACGAGCAGTACTTC.

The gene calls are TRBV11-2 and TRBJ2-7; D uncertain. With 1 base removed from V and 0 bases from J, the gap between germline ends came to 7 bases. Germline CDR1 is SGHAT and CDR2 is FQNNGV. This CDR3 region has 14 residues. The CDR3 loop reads CASSLVGSSYEQYF. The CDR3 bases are TGTGCCAGCAGCTTAGTGGGCAGCTCCTACGAGCAGTACTTC. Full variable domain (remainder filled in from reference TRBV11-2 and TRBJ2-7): EAGVAQSPRYKIIEKRQSVAFWCNPISGHATLYWYQQILGQGPKLLIQFQNNGVVDDSQLPKDRFSAERLKGVDSTLKIQPAKLEDSAVYLCASSLVGSSYEQYFGPGTRLTVT.

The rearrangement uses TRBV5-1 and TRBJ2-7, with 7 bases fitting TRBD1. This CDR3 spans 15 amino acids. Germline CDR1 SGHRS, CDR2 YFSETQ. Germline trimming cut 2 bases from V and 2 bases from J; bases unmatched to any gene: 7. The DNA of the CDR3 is TGCGCCAGCAGCTTACAGGGGCGAGGGACCTACGAGCAGTACTTC. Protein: CASSLQGRGTYEQYF.

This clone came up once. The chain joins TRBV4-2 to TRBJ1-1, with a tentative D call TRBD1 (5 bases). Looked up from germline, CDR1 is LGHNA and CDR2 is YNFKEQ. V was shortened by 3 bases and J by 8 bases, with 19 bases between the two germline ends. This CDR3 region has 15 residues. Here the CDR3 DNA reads TGTGCCAGCAGCCACTACAAGGGGAGACGGGGGGAAGCTTTCTTT. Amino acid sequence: CASSHYKGRRGEAFF.

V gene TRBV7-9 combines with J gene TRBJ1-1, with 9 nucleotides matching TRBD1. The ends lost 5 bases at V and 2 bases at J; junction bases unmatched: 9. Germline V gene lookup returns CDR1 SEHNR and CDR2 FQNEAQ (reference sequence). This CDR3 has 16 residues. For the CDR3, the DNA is TGTGCCAGCAGCACCAGCCGGGACAGGGTCAACACTGAAGCTTTCTTT. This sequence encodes CASSTSRDRVNTEAFF.

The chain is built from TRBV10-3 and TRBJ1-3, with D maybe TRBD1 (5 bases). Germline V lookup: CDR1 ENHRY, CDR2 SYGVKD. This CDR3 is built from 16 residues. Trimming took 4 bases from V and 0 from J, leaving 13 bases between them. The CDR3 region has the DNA TGTGCCATCAGTGGCAAACAGGATAACTCTGGAAACACCATATATTTT. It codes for CAISGKQDNSGNTIYF.

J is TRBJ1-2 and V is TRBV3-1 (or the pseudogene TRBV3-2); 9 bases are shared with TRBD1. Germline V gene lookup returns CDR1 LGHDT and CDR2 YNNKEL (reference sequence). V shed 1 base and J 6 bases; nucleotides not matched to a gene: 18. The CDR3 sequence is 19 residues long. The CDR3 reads CASSQVTLPRDREDDGYTF. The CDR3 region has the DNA TGTGCCAGCAGCCAAGTTACCCTTCCGAGGGACAGGGAAGACGATGGCTACACCTTC.

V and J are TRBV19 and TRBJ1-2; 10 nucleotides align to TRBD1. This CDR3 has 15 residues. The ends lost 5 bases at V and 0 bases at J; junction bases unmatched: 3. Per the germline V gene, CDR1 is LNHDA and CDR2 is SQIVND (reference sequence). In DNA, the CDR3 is TGTGCCAGTAGTGCAGGGACAGGGGCTAACTATGGCTACACCTTC. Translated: CASSAGTGANYGYTF.

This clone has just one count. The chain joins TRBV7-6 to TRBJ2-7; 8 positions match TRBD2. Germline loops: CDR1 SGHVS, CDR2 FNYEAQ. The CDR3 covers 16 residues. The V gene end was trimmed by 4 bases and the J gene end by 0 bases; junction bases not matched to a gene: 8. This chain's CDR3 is CASSSLSGGISYEQYF. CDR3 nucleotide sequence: TGTGCCAGCAGCTCTCTCAGCGGGGGCATCTCCTACGAGCAGTACTTC.

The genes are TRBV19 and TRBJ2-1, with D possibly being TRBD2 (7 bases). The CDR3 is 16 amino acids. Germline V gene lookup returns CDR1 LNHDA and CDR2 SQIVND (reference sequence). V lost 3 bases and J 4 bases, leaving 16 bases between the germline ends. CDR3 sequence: CASSIGEGGGYNEQFF. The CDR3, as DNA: TGTGCCAGTAGTATTGGAGAAGGGGGGGGATACAATGAGCAGTTCTTC.

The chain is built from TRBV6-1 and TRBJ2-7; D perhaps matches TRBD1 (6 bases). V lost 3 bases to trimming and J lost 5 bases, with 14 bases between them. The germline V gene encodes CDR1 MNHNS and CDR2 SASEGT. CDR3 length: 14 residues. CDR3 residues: CASSDLKGVNEQYF. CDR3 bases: TGTGCCAGCAGTGATCTTAAGGGGGTGAACGAGCAGTACTTC.